A single sample is the source of the 18 T cell receptor beta chains below, sequenced in a study of T cell responses to AZD1222 COVID-19 vaccine (dated by TCRdb to about 2021). The receptor library was made with the immunoSEQ multiplex PCR assay. TCRdb carries this immuneACCESS record with in-frame sequences only. Its versions omit some clonotypes, under half of them owing to an unresolved V gene in the studies checked, with the rest unexplained. This sample is represented by about 130,000 clones; over 85% of them were singletons. The ten largest account for approximately 1.2% of the sample. Sample time point, as interpreted from the label and publication: about 28 days (+/-7) after the second vaccine dose. The specimen was peripheral blood, collected 28 days after the second AZD1222 dose. These receptors all come from an adult who received the AZD1222 COVID-19 vaccine.

The CDR3 loop reads CASSDHRGGSNQPQHF. The CDR3 DNA reads as TGTGCCAGCAGTGACCACAGGGGAGGAAGCAATCAGCCCCAGCATTTT. This chain uses TRBV25-1 with TRBJ1-5, with 7 bases that match TRBD1. The germline CDR1 and CDR2 sequences are MGHDK and SYGVNS. J gave up 1 base and V 3 bases, and 6 bases lay outside the gene matches. The CDR3 runs to 16 residues.

The genes are TRBV6-5 and TRBJ1-1; D call uncertain. Germline CDR1 reads MNHEY; CDR2 reads SVGAGI. This CDR3 is built from 12 residues. Deletions cut 0 bases from V and 10 bases from J, with 9 bases between. CDR3 in DNA: TGTGCCAGCAGTTACTCCAGGTCGGCAGCTTTCTTT. It codes for CASSYSRSAAFF.

The V and J genes are TRBV19 and TRBJ1-5; 11 positions match TRBD1. The CDR3 consists of 17 residues. The germline CDR1 and CDR2 sequences are LNHDA and SQIVND (reference sequence). V shed 3 bases and J 4 bases; nucleotides not matched to a gene: 8. CDR3 loop: CASSMSRDRGGNQPQHF. CDR3 sequence (DNA): TGTGCCAGTAGTATGTCCCGGGACAGGGGGGGTAATCAGCCCCAGCATTTT.

V usage is TRBV5-6 and J usage is TRBJ1-1; no definite D call. The CDR3 runs to 12 residues. V was cut by 7 bases and J by 5 bases, with 12 bases left in between. Germline values: CDR1 SGHDT, CDR2 YYEEEE. CDR3 residues: CASHRVWTEAFF. DNA of the CDR3: TGTGCCAGCCATCGGGTTTGGACTGAAGCTTTCTTT.

The V call is TRBV28, the J call TRBJ1-4, with TRBD1 matching over 7 bases. The CDR3 consists of 15 residues. J gave up 7 bases and V 8 bases, and 13 bases lay outside the gene matches. Germline assignment: CDR1 MDHEN and CDR2 SYDVKM. CDR3 loop: CASLPPGGRGEKLFF. CDR3 DNA: TGTGCCAGCCTCCCTCCAGGGGGACGGGGTGAAAAACTGTTTTTT.

The chain links TRBV18 to TRBJ1-4; TRBD1 is a possible D gene (6 bases). Germline CDR1 is KGHSH and CDR2 is LQKENI. Trimming took off 3 bases at V and 8 bases at J, with 16 bases between the two ends. CDR3 length: 15 residues. The CDR3 spells CASSPQGSSNEKLFF. As DNA, the CDR3 is TGTGCCAGCTCACCTCAGGGGTCATCGAACGAAAAACTGTTTTTT.

The gene calls are TRBV30 and TRBJ2-7; 8 bases map to TRBD1. With V trimmed by 5 bases and J by 0 bases, 6 bases remained unmatched. Looked up from germline, CDR1 is GTSNPN and CDR2 is SVGIG (reference sequence). This CDR3 has 14 amino acids. The CDR3 protein is CAWAGQAYSYEQYF. Written as DNA, the CDR3 is TGTGCCTGGGCGGGACAGGCCTACTCCTACGAGCAGTACTTC.

The chain links TRBV28 to TRBJ1-2; possible D gene TRBD1, 5 bases. This CDR3 has 14 residues. The germline V gene encodes CDR1 MDHEN and CDR2 SYDVKM. Trimming shortened V by 8 bases and J by 4 bases, and 17 bases separated the two germline ends. The CDR3: CASQNEGSRYGYTF. DNA of the CDR3: TGTGCCAGCCAGAACGAGGGGAGTCGCTATGGCTACACCTTC.

J is TRBJ1-2 and V is TRBV19, with D tentatively TRBD1 (5 bases). Trimming stripped 1 base from V and 1 base from J, with 7 bases between. Per the germline V gene, CDR1 is LNHDA and CDR2 is SQIVND (reference sequence). This CDR3 has 14 amino acids. This CDR3 is CASSIGQNNYGYTF. The CDR3 region has the DNA TGTGCCAGTAGTATAGGACAGAATAACTATGGCTACACCTTC.

The chain employs TRBV6-4 and TRBJ2-1, with D tentatively TRBD2 (6 bases). The CDR3 is made up of 13 amino acids. Germline V gene sequence: CDR1 MRHNA, CDR2 SNTAGT. Trimming took 6 bases from V and 9 from J, leaving 15 bases between them. The CDR3 loop is CASSGTRDSEQFF. The CDR3, as DNA: TGTGCCAGCAGCGGGACTCGGGATAGTGAGCAGTTCTTC.

This chain connects TRBV5-1 to TRBJ2-4; TRBD1 matches at 7 bases. Germline V gene sequence: CDR1 SGHRS, CDR2 YFSETQ. The CDR3 covers 14 residues. Trimming cost V 3 bases and J 6 bases; bases outside gene matches: 6. The DNA of the CDR3 is TGCGCCAGCAGCTGGGGGACAGACAGAAACATTCAGTACTTC. Amino acid sequence: CASSWGTDRNIQYF.

This chain joins TRBV19 and TRBJ1-5; tentative D call: TRBD1 (5 bases). The germline V gene has CDR1 LNHDA and CDR2 SQIVND (reference sequence). The CDR3 consists of 15 residues. V was cut by 7 bases and J by 4 bases, with 17 bases left in between. Written as DNA, the CDR3 is TGTGCCAGTACCCGCACGGCCAGGGATAATCAGCCCCAGCATTTT. Its protein is CASTRTARDNQPQHF.

This clone was seen once. This rearrangement joins TRBV9 to TRBJ1-4; 8 nucleotides agree with TRBD1. The CDR3 spans 14 residues. The trim removed 5 bases at V and 1 base at J, leaving 1 base unmatched. CDR1 is SGDLS, CDR2 YYNGEE, per germline. CDR3 protein: CASSTGGTNEKLFF. The DNA of the CDR3 is TGTGCCAGCAGTACAGGGGGAACTAATGAAAAACTGTTTTTT.

The chain links TRBV19 to TRBJ2-1; possibly TRBD1 or TRBD2 for D (6 bases each). This CDR3 has 15 amino acids. Trimming left V 3 bases short and J 6 bases short, with 15 bases between. Germline V gene data show CDR1 as LNHDA and CDR2 as SQIVND (reference sequence). CDR3 nucleotide sequence: TGTGCCAGTAGTATCTGGGCTGGAGGGGGCAATGAGCAGTTCTTC. Its translation: CASSIWAGGGNEQFF.

This clone was seen just once. The V and J genes are TRBV7-9 and TRBJ1-5; 8 bases agree with TRBD1. CDR1 is SEHNR, CDR2 FQNEAQ, per germline (reference sequence). The CDR3 is 14 residues long. V was pared by 4 bases and J by 7 bases, with 6 bases of the junction left unmatched. This CDR3 reads CASSSGQGGQPQHF. The CDR3 nucleotides read TGTGCCAGCAGCTCTGGACAGGGTGGACAGCCCCAGCATTTT. The entire variable domain, with the rest obtained from reference TRBV7-9 and TRBJ1-5, is as follows: DTGVSQNPRHKITKRGQNVTFRCDPISEHNRLYWYRQTLGQGPEFLTYFQNEAQLEKSRLLSDRFSAERPKGSFSTLEIQRTEQGDSAMYLCASSSGQGGQPQHFGDGTRLSIL.

The chain couples TRBV2 to TRBJ2-7; 8 positions agree with TRBD1. The CDR3 has 14 amino acids. Germline trimming cut 6 bases from V and 6 bases from J; bases unmatched to any gene: 10. Germline CDR1 and CDR2: SNHLY and FYNNEI. The CDR3 coding sequence is TGTGCCAGCAGGTCCGACAGGGGAACTGGCGAGCAGTACTTC. Its translation is CASRSDRGTGEQYF.

This clone came up a few times. V usage is TRBV27 and J usage is TRBJ2-3; the match to TRBD2 covers 14 bases. The CDR3 is made up of 15 amino acids. Germline V gene sequence: CDR1 MNHEY, CDR2 SMNVEV (reference sequence). J lost 6 bases, V lost 5 bases, and 4 bases had no gene match. DNA of the CDR3: TGTGCCAGCAGTCCCAGACTAGCGGGGGGGGATACGCAGTATTTT. This sequence encodes CASSPRLAGGDTQYF.

This CDR3 is CASSEGAGAYVYEKLFF. For the CDR3, the DNA is TGTGCCAGCAGTGAAGGGGCAGGGGCATACGTCTATGAAAAACTGTTTTTT. The chain carries TRBV25-1 and TRBJ1-4, with TRBD1 as a possible D gene (6 bases). Germline V gene lookup returns CDR1 MGHDK and CDR2 SYGVNS. The CDR3 contains 17 residues. The V gene lost 2 bases and the J gene lost 6 bases, with 19 bases spanning the gap. The full variable domain, its missing parts supplied by reference TRBV25-1 and TRBJ1-4, is EADIYQTPRYLVIGTGKKITLECSQTMGHDKMYWYQQDPGMELHLIHYSYGVNSTEKGDLSSESTVSRIRTEHFPLTLESARPSHTSQYLCASSEGAGAYVYEKLFFGSGTQLSVL.